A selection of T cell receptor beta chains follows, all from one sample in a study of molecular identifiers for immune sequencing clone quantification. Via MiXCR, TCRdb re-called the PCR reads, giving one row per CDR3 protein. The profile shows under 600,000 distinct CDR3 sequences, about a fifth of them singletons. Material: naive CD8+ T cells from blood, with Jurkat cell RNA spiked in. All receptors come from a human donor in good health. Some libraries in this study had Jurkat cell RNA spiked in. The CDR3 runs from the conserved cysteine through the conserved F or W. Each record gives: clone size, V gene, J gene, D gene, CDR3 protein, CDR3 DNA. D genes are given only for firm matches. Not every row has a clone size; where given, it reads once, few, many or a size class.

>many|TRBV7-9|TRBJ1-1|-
CASSLAGEYTEAFF
TGTGCCAGCAGCTTAGCAGGGGAGTACACTGAAGCTTTCTTT
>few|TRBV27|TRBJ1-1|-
CASSGALQGVNTEAFF
TGTGCCAGCAGTGGGGCCCTACAGGGAGTAAATACTGAAGCTTTCTTT
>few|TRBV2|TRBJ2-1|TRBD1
CASTTGQSSYNEQFF
TGTGCCAGCACCACGGGACAGAGCTCCTACAATGAGCAGTTCTTC
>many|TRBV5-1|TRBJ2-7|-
CASSFLWGDYEQYF
TGCGCCAGCAGCTTTTTATGGGGGGACTACGAGCAGTACTTC
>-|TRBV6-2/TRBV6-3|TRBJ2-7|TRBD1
CASRLEQGPGNEQYF
TGTGCCAGCAGACTCGAACAGGGGCCTGGAAACGAGCAGTACTTC
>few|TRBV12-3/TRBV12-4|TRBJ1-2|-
CASSPLGSGVYGYTF
TGTGCCAGCAGTCCTTTGGGTTCTGGAGTCTATGGCTACACCTTC
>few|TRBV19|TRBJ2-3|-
CASSIGGWGTDTQYF
TGTGCCAGTAGTATCGGCGGGTGGGGAACAGATACGCAGTATTTT
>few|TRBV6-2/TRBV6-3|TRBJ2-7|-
CASSLGTRGFYEQYF
TGTGCCAGCAGCCTGGGGACACGAGGTTTCTACGAGCAGTACTTC
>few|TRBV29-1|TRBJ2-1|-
CSVDLQGWNEQFF
TGCAGCGTTGACTTACAAGGCTGGAATGAGCAGTTCTTC
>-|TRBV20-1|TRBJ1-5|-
CSAREPYSNQPQHF
TGCAGTGCTAGAGAACCGTATAGCAATCAGCCCCAGCATTTT
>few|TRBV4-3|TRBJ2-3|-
CASSQDGGALAPTDTQYF
TGCGCCAGCAGCCAAGATGGGGGGGCCCTGGCCCCCACAGATACGCAGTATTTT
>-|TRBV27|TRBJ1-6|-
CAGTQTIAHSPLHF
TGTGCCGGCACCCAAACCATAGCCCATTCACCCCTCCACTTT
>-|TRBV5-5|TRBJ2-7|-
CASSIEGGRIYEQYF
TGTGCCAGCAGTATTGAGGGTGGCAGGATATACGAGCAGTACTTC
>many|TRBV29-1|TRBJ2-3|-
CSVEDGGDTQYF
TGCAGCGTTGAAGACGGGGGAGATACGCAGTATTTT
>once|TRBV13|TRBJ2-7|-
CASSPPRGPEQYF
TGTGCCAGCAGCCCTCCGCGGGGCCCCGAGCAGTACTTC
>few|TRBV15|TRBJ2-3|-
CATSRDLNQGGEADTQYF
TGTGCCACCAGCAGAGATCTAAATCAAGGAGGAGAGGCAGATACGCAGTATTTT
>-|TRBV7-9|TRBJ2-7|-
CASRGGARNEQYF
TGTGCCAGCAGGGGCGGGGCAAGAAACGAGCAGTACTTC
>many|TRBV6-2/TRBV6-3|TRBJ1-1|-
CASSYRTTEGAFF
TGTGCCAGCAGTTACAGGACAACGGAGGGAGCTTTCTTT
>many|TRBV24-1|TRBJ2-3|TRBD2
CATQDGNLAGLHTDTQYF
TGTGCCACCCAGGACGGCAATTTAGCGGGTTTACACACAGATACGCAGTATTTT